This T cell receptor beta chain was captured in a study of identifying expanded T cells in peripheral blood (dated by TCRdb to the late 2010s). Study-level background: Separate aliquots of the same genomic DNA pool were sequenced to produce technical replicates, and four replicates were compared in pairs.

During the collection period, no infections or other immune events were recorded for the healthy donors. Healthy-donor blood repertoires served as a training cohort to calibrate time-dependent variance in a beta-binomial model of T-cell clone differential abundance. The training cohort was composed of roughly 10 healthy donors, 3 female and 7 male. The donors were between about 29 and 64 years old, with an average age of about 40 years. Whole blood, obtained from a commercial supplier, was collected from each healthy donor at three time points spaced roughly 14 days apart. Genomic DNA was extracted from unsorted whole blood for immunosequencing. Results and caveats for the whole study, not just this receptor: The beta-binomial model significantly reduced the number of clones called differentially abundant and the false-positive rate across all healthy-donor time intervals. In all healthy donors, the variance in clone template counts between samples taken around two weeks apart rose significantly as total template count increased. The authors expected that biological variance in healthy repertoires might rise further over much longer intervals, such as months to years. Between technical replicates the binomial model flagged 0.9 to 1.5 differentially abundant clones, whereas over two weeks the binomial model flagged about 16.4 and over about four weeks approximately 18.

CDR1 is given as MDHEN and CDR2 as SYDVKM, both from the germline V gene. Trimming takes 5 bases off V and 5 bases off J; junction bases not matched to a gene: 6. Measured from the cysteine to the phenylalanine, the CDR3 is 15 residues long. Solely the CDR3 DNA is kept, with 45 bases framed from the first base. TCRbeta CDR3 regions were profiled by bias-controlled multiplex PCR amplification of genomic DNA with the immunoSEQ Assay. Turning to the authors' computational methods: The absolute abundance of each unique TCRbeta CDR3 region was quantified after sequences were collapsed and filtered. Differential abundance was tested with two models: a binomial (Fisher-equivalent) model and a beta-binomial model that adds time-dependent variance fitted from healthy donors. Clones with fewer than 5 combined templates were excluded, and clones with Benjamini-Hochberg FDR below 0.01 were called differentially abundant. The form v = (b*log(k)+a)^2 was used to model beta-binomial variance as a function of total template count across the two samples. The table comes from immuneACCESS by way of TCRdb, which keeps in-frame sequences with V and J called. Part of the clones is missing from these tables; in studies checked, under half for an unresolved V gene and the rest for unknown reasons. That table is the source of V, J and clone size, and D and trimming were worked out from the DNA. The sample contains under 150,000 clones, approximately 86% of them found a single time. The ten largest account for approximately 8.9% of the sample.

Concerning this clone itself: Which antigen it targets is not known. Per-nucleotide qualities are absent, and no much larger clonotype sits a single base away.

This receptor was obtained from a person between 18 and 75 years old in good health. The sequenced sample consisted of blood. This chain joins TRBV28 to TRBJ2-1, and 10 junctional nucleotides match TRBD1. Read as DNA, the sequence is TGTGCCAGCAGTATTAGGACAGGGGGTCACAATGAGCAGTTCTTC. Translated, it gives CASSIRTGGHNEQFF.